These 16 T cell receptor beta chains were sequenced from one sample in a study of T-cell reconstitution after alpha-beta-depleted transplantation in children. Preparation of the TCRbeta library was carried out with unique molecular identifiers. TCRdb redid the calling of the PCR reads with MiXCR, one entry per CDR3 protein. The sample has approximately 210,000 distinct CDR3 sequences, 13% to 15% seen once. This specimen consisted of PBMCs from the stem cell graft donor, obtained from the stem cell graft. These receptors came from a human donor who donated a stem cell graft to a child with acute lymphoblastic leukemia.

The sample holds many counts of this clonotype. J is TRBJ2-1 and V is TRBV28; D remains ambiguous. There are 16 residues in the CDR3. With 3 bases removed from V and 0 bases from J, the gap between germline ends came to 12 bases. Germline-derived CDR1 and CDR2 are MDHEN and SYDVKM. The chain's CDR3 is CASSFSGIDSYNEQFF. Written as DNA, the CDR3 is TGTGCCAGCAGTTTTTCAGGAATTGACTCCTACAATGAGCAGTTCTTC.

This clonotype was detected many times. This chain links TRBV12-3 or TRBV12-4 with TRBJ2-5; 8 bases are shared with TRBD2. V lost 5 bases to trimming and J lost 1 base; unmatched junction nucleotides: 9. The CDR3 spans 16 residues. The CDR3 nucleotides are TGTGCCAGCAGTCTAGAGCGGGAGCGGTTCCAAGAGACCCAGTACTTC. Translating it yields CASSLERERFQETQYF.

This clonotype was observed at least ten times. V and J are TRBV19 and TRBJ1-5; TRBD1 might be the D (5 bases). The germline gives CDR1 LNHDA, CDR2 SQIVND (reference sequence). Trimming left V 6 bases short and J 5 bases short, with 14 bases between. This CDR3 is built from 14 residues. DNA of the CDR3: TGTGCCAGTAGAGTCCGGGGACCTTATCAGCCCCAGCATTTT. This codes for CASRVRGPYQPQHF.

V usage is TRBV5-1 and J usage is TRBJ2-2, with 9 nucleotides matching TRBD2. CDR3 length equals 15 residues. After removal of 4 bases from V and 6 bases from J, the junction contained 7 bases not matched to a gene. CDR1 is SGHRS and CDR2 is YFSETQ in the germline V gene. CDR3 amino acids: CASSGTGGRAGELFF. The CDR3 bases are TGCGCCAGCAGCGGCACCGGCGGGAGGGCCGGGGAGCTGTTTTTT.

This clonotype was detected ten times or more. The chain employs TRBV10-3 and TRBJ1-1, with 7 bases fitting TRBD1. V trimming: 3 bases; J trimming: 4 bases; junction bases outside the gene matches: 2. Germline CDR1 and CDR2: ENHRY and SYGVKD. The CDR3 runs to 13 residues. The CDR3 loop is CAISDRQGTEAFF. In DNA, the CDR3 is TGTGCCATCAGTGATCGACAGGGCACTGAAGCTTTCTTT.

This clonotype was detected many times. The chain links TRBV12-3 or TRBV12-4 to TRBJ1-5, with TRBD1 as a possible D gene (5 bases). The CDR3 totals 13 residues. The germline V and J ends were trimmed by 7 bases and 7 bases, with 14 bases remaining between them. Here the CDR3 DNA reads TGTGCCAGCAACTGGGGGAAGGGACAGCCCCAGCATTTT. Translation gives CASNWGKGQPQHF.

This clonotype was seen a handful of times. J is TRBJ2-7 and V is TRBV5-5; 7 bases are a match to TRBD1. Germline lookup yields CDR1 SGHKS and CDR2 YYEKEE (reference sequence). CDR3 size: 16 residues. V shed 6 bases and J 2 bases; nucleotides not matched to a gene: 14. CDR3 region: CASTPIPGQATYEQYF. Here the CDR3 DNA reads TGTGCCAGCACCCCCATTCCAGGACAGGCCACCTACGAGCAGTACTTC.

This clonotype came up once. A much larger clone sits a single nucleotide away, making a read error possible. The chain couples TRBV7-6 to TRBJ1-3; D is unclear. CDR1 and CDR2 (germline): SGHVS, FNYEAQ. CDR3 length equals 16 residues. V was clipped by 5 bases and J by 8 bases, with 22 bases between them. CDR3 nucleotides: TGTGCCAGCAGCCATGGCGGAGTTGCCTCTGGGCACACCATATATTTT. Its translation: CASSHGGVASGHTIYF.

This clonotype was detected many times. The chain recombines TRBV10-3 with TRBJ2-1; 9 bases map to TRBD1. This CDR3 has 14 amino acids. CDR1 is ENHRY, CDR2 SYGVKD, per germline. J gave up 7 bases and V 4 bases, and 5 bases lay outside the gene matches. In DNA, the CDR3 is TGTGCCATCAGTGTCGGGACAGGGTTAAATGAGCAGTTCTTC. Amino acid sequence: CAISVGTGLNEQFF.

J is TRBJ2-3 and V is TRBV2; no firm D call. The CDR3 length is 14 residues. V was cut by 5 bases and J by 2 bases, with 11 bases left in between. CDR1 is SNHLY and CDR2 is FYNNEI in the germline V gene. The CDR3 protein is CASSLNSNTDTQYF. The CDR3 region has the DNA TGTGCCAGCAGTCTTAATAGTAACACAGATACGCAGTATTTT.

This clonotype has at least ten counts. V gene TRBV5-1 combines with J gene TRBJ1-4; 9 positions agree with TRBD1. CDR3 length: 17 residues. The germline CDR1 and CDR2 sequences are SGHRS and YFSETQ. V was clipped by 3 bases and J by 8 bases; unmatched bases: 14. The CDR3 region has the DNA TGCGCCAGCAGCTCGAACCAACAGGGGGCGCTGGGGGAAAAACTGTTTTTT. As protein: CASSSNQQGALGEKLFF.

This clonotype was counted at least ten times. This chain uses TRBV20-1 with TRBJ2-1; maybe TRBD2 (5 bases). Trimming stripped 3 bases from V and 5 bases from J, with 11 bases between. CDR1 and CDR2 (germline): DFQATT, SNEGSKA (reference sequence). The CDR3 consists of 13 residues. The CDR3 DNA reads TGCAGTGCTAGCCTAGCCTTTAACAATGAGCAGTTCTTC. Protein: CSASLAFNNEQFF.

In its sample, this clonotype was seen many times. The chain is built from TRBV6-6 and TRBJ2-1; 9 nucleotides agree with TRBD1. V was clipped by 5 bases and J by 7 bases; unmatched bases: 9. Germline values: CDR1 MNHNY, CDR2 SVGAGI (reference sequence). CDR3 size: 15 residues. CDR3 amino acids: CASSRDRDEGNEQFF. The CDR3 DNA reads as TGTGCCAGCAGTCGGGACAGGGATGAAGGGAATGAGCAGTTCTTC.

This clonotype was seen at least ten times. The J gene is TRBJ2-5, the V gene TRBV20-1, with unresolved D. V was clipped by 4 bases and J by 0 bases, with 6 bases between them. CDR3 length equals 12 residues. Germline values: CDR1 DFQATT, CDR2 SNEGSKA (reference sequence). The CDR3 DNA sequence: TGCAGTGCTATAGAAAACCAAGAGACCCAGTACTTC. Its translation is CSAIENQETQYF.

The V gene is TRBV20-1, the J gene TRBJ2-7; D may be TRBD1 (5 bases). Trimming removed 6 bases at V and 0 bases at J, with 21 bases between. There are 16 residues in the CDR3. The germline V gene has CDR1 DFQATT and CDR2 SNEGSKA (reference sequence). The CDR3 DNA follows: TGCAGTGCCCGACAGATTTCAACAGGAAACTCCTACGAGCAGTACTTC. Amino acids: CSARQISTGNSYEQYF.

This clonotype occurred many times. The DNA of the CDR3 is TGTGCCATCAGTGAGTCCCTAGCGGGAGCCGCCTACGAGCAGTACTTC. Its translation is CAISESLAGAAYEQYF. The chain combines TRBV10-3 with TRBJ2-7, with TRBD2 matching 10 bases. Germline V CDR1 and CDR2: ENHRY, SYGVKD. J lost 2 bases, V lost 0 bases, and 4 bases had no gene match. The CDR3 length is 16 residues.